The subject of this entry is one T cell receptor (beta chain). This CDR3 comprises 15 residues. Trimming removed 6 bases from V and 3 bases from J, with 18 bases in between. Germline V lookup: CDR1 MDHEN, CDR2 SYDVKM. This specimen belongs to a study of cytomegalovirus exposure and HLA in healthy donors. TCRdb's table, derived via immunoSEQ multiplex PCR, lists solely in-frame clones and lacks some. In the table there are 100,000 to 120,000 clones, under 97% of which are singletons. The sample was PBMCs. The chain has TRBV28 and TRBJ2-7, with D tentatively TRBD1 (6 bases). The receptor was derived from a woman aged 18 to 35 in good health and CMV-seronegative. The CDR3 loop is CASSHRSGTNYEQYF. CDR3 nucleotide sequence: TGTGCCAGCAGCCACCGCTCCGGGACAAACTACGAGCAGTACTTC.